These 22 T cell receptor beta chains were all obtained from the same sample, sequenced in a study of blood T cell repertoires in COVID-19. Sequencing used immunoSEQ multiplex PCR; TCRdb keeps in-frame clones, though not all of them. The table includes around 130,000 clones, around 87% detected once. Sequencing was performed on peripheral blood. The receptors were gathered from a woman aged 55-70 years with acute or convalescent COVID-19.

This chain connects TRBV19 to TRBJ1-3; weak D call: TRBD1 (6 bases). Germline CDR1 and CDR2: LNHDA and SQIVND (reference sequence). This CDR3 spans 16 amino acids. The ends were cut back, 0 bases at V and 1 base at J, with 10 bases in the middle. The CDR3 reads CASSIDAGASGNTIYF. CDR3 in DNA: TGTGCCAGTAGTATAGACGCGGGGGCGTCTGGAAACACCATATATTTT.

V gene TRBV18 combines with J gene TRBJ2-7; possibly TRBD1 for D (6 bases). The CDR3 has 14 residues. Trimming stripped 2 bases from V and 1 base from J, with 9 bases between. The germline CDR1 and CDR2 sequences are KGHSH and LQKENI. CDR3 DNA sequence: TGTGCCAGCTCACCAAGGGGGTTTTCCTACGAGCAGTACTTC. Translation: CASSPRGFSYEQYF.

The V call is TRBV28, the J call TRBJ2-2; D is unclear. The CDR3 length is 19 residues. Germline V lookup: CDR1 MDHEN, CDR2 SYDVKM. V shed 3 bases and J shed 4 bases, with 24 bases lying between them. In DNA form, the CDR3 reads TGTGCCAGCAGTTTTCTAGGTCCCCTCGCTTTTGGCGGCACCGGGGAGCTGTTTTTT. Its protein is CASSFLGPLAFGGTGELFF.

The gene calls are TRBV5-1 and TRBJ2-7; 7 bases fit TRBD2. The ends lost 1 base at V and 4 bases at J; junction bases unmatched: 5. Per germline, CDR1 SGHRS and CDR2 YFSETQ. The CDR3 contains 14 residues. The CDR3 is CASSLSGDSYEQYV. The CDR3 region has the DNA TGCGCCAGCAGCTTGAGCGGGGATTCTTACGAGCAGTACGTC.

The V gene is TRBV18, the J gene TRBJ2-3; D may be TRBD2 (6 bases). The CDR3 loop spans 17 amino acids. The germline CDR1 and CDR2 sequences are KGHSH and LQKENI. Trimming stripped 5 bases from V and 3 bases from J, with 21 bases between. CDR3 sequence reads: CASSAGLGTPGTDTQYF. The CDR3 region has the DNA TGTGCCAGCTCAGCGGGACTGGGGACCCCTGGGACAGATACGCAGTATTTT. The whole variable domain, filled in from reference TRBV18 and TRBJ2-3, reads NAGVMQNPRHLVRRRGQEARLRCSPMKGHSHVYWYRQLPEEGLKFMVYLQKENIIDESGMPKERFSAEFPKEGPSILRIQQVVRGDSAAYFCASSAGLGTPGTDTQYFGPGTRLTVL.

The genes are TRBV7-6 and TRBJ1-6; D not certain. Trimming shortened V by 6 bases and J by 0 bases, and 6 bases separated the two germline ends. The germline V gene has CDR1 SGHVS and CDR2 FNYEAQ. There are 14 residues in the CDR3. CDR3 bases: TGTGCCAGCAGTCGCAGCTCCTATAATTCACCCCTCCACTTT. This sequence encodes CASSRSSYNSPLHF.

The CDR3 sequence: CASSQDPMGSSALSYNEQFF. The CDR3 nucleotides are TGTGCCAGCAGCCAAGACCCCATGGGCTCCTCTGCGTTATCATACAATGAGCAGTTCTTC. The rearrangement uses TRBV4-2 and TRBJ2-1; unclear D gene. CDR1 is LGHNA and CDR2 is YNFKEQ in the germline V gene. V gave up 0 bases and J gave up 4 bases, with 25 bases separating them. This CDR3 contains 20 residues.

This sequence joins TRBV2 and TRBJ1-1; D is unclear. V lost 8 bases to trimming and J lost 1 base, with 17 bases between them. CDR3 length: 15 amino acids. Per germline, CDR1 SNHLY and CDR2 FYNNEI. The CDR3 here is CASSILIGRNTEAFF. The CDR3 region has the DNA TGTGCCAGCTCAATCCTGATTGGGCGGAACACTGAAGCTTTCTTT.

The rearrangement links TRBV9 to TRBJ2-1; TRBD1 agrees at 8 bases. The CDR3 is 15 amino acids. After removal of 3 bases from V and 3 bases from J, the junction contained 5 bases not matched to a gene. Germline assignment: CDR1 SGDLS and CDR2 YYNGEE. The CDR3: CASSELTGVYNEQFF. The CDR3 nucleotides read TGTGCCAGCAGCGAACTGACAGGGGTCTACAATGAGCAGTTCTTC. The entire variable domain, with the rest obtained from reference TRBV9 and TRBJ2-1, is as follows: DSGVTQTPKHLITATGQRVTLRCSPRSGDLSVYWYQQSLDQGLQFLIQYYNGEERAKGNILERFSAQQFPDLHSELNLSSLELGDSALYFCASSELTGVYNEQFFGPGTRLTVL.

Only one count was recorded for this clone. This rearrangement joins TRBV7-8 to TRBJ2-7; 7 bases align to TRBD1. The CDR3 runs to 14 residues. CDR1 and CDR2 (germline): SGHVS, FQNEAQ. The trim removed 5 bases at V and 3 bases at J, leaving 7 bases unmatched. CDR3 residues: CASSIQTGNYEQYF. The CDR3 DNA follows: TGTGCCAGCAGCATTCAGACAGGGAACTACGAGCAGTACTTC. Full variable domain (rest looked up from reference TRBV7-8 and TRBJ2-7): GAGVSQSPRYKVAKRGQDVALRCDPISGHVSLFWYQQALGQGPEFLTYFQNEAQLDKSGLPSDRFFAERPEGSVSTLKIQRTQQEDSAVYLCASSIQTGNYEQYFGPGTRLTVT.

V and J are TRBV5-1 and TRBJ2-7; the D is unclear. Germline CDR1 and CDR2: SGHRS and YFSETQ. Trimming left V 0 bases short and J 1 base short, with 11 bases between. The CDR3 extends over 15 amino acids. CDR3 loop: CASSLDGPTSYEQYF. The CDR3 nucleotides read TGCGCCAGCAGCTTGGATGGGCCAACGTCCTACGAGCAGTACTTC.

This clone was counted a few times. The rearrangement joins TRBV7-8 to TRBJ1-6, with TRBD1 matching over 7 bases. The CDR3 loop spans 16 amino acids. Unmatched junction bases numbered 8, after V lost 4 bases and J lost 5 bases. CDR1 is SGHVS and CDR2 is FQNEAQ in the germline V gene. This CDR3 reads CASSSDRDLHNSPLHF. CDR3 in DNA: TGTGCCAGCAGCTCTGACAGGGACCTACATAATTCACCCCTCCACTTT.

The chain's CDR3 is CASSFGGSSYNEQFF. In DNA form, the CDR3 reads TGTGCCAGCAGCTTCGGGGGAAGCTCCTACAATGAGCAGTTCTTC. The chain is built from TRBV7-2 and TRBJ2-1, with D maybe TRBD2 (6 bases). This CDR3 has 15 residues. V was clipped by 3 bases and J by 0 bases, with 9 bases between them. Germline V lookup: CDR1 SGHTA, CDR2 FQGNSA.

This sequence joins TRBV7-6 and TRBJ1-2, with D possibly matching TRBD1 (6 bases). The CDR3 loop spans 15 amino acids. Germline V gene sequence: CDR1 SGHVS, CDR2 FNYEAQ. Trimming shortened V by 1 base and J by 5 bases, and 14 bases separated the two germline ends. The CDR3 region is CASSLVGAGEYGYTF. The CDR3 DNA sequence: TGTGCCAGCAGCTTAGTGGGCGCAGGGGAATATGGCTACACCTTC.

The chain joins TRBV3-1 (or the pseudogene TRBV3-2) to TRBJ1-3, with TRBD1 as a possible D gene (5 bases). V was trimmed by 4 bases and J by 0 bases, leaving 10 bases between them. Germline values: CDR1 LGHDT, CDR2 YNNKEL (reference sequence). CDR3 length equals 15 residues. In DNA, the CDR3 is TGTGCCAGCAGCCCCCAAAGGGGCTCTGGAAACACCATATATTTT. Translated, it gives CASSPQRGSGNTIYF.

The V gene is TRBV11-2, the J gene TRBJ1-2; D may be TRBD1 (6 bases). Germline V gives CDR1 SGHAT, CDR2 FQNNGV. The CDR3 covers 12 residues. The germline V and J ends were trimmed by 5 bases and 7 bases, with 11 bases remaining between them. CDR3 nucleotide sequence: TGTGCCAGCAGCGCACAGGGCCTTGGCTACACCTTC. Translation gives CASSAQGLGYTF.

V gene TRBV29-1 combines with J gene TRBJ2-3; D perhaps matches TRBD2 (7 bases). The CDR3 is 14 residues long. Germline V CDR1 and CDR2: SQVTM, ANQGSEA. V shed 7 bases and J shed 4 bases, with 18 bases lying between them. In DNA form, the CDR3 reads TGCAGCGCCGGGGACGGGGGGCGGGCAGATACGCAGTATTTT. Translation: CSAGDGGRADTQYF.

The V call is TRBV3-1 (or the pseudogene TRBV3-2), the J call TRBJ2-1, with TRBD2 matching 13 bases. The V and J ends lost 5 bases and 8 bases, in that order; junction bases with no gene match: 12. Germline V lookup: CDR1 LGHDT, CDR2 YNNKEL (reference sequence). The CDR3 has 17 amino acids. The CDR3 spells CASSFSRTSGSRDEQFF. In DNA form, the CDR3 reads TGTGCCAGCAGCTTTTCTCGGACTAGCGGGAGTAGGGATGAGCAGTTCTTC.

This chain joins TRBV5-1 and TRBJ2-7; 9 positions agree with TRBD1. J gave up 4 bases and V 5 bases, and 10 bases lay outside the gene matches. This CDR3 comprises 15 residues. Germline lookup yields CDR1 SGHRS and CDR2 YFSETQ. CDR3 residues: CASRRPGQGSYEQYF. The CDR3, as DNA: TGCGCCAGCAGGAGGCCGGGACAGGGCTCATACGAGCAGTACTTC.

The chain recombines TRBV6-7 with TRBJ2-5; weak D call: TRBD2 (6 bases). TRBV6-7 is assigned to the ORF class and has an uncertain function. This CDR3 is built from 14 residues. V lost 4 bases and J lost 5, with 14 bases in between. CDR3 residues: CASSSRDSEETQYF. Here the CDR3 DNA reads TGTGCCAGCAGTTCCCGGGACTCCGAGGAGACCCAGTACTTC.

The chain combines TRBV6-5 with TRBJ2-7; D may be TRBD2 (6 bases). V lost 7 bases and J lost 0, with 16 bases in between. The CDR3 totals 15 residues. Germline loops: CDR1 MNHEY, CDR2 SVGAGI. The CDR3 region is CASTPSALSSYEQYF. CDR3 coding DNA: TGTGCCAGCACGCCTAGCGCTCTTAGCTCCTACGAGCAGTACTTC.

The chain employs TRBV10-2 and TRBJ1-4, with D possibly matching TRBD1 (5 bases). From germline, CDR1 is WSHSY and CDR2 SAAADI. V lost 7 bases to trimming and J lost 5 bases, with 14 bases between them. The CDR3 runs 14 residues. The DNA of the CDR3 is TGCGCCAGCACCCAGTGGGGGAGGAATGAAAAACTGTTTTTT. Residues: CASTQWGRNEKLFF.